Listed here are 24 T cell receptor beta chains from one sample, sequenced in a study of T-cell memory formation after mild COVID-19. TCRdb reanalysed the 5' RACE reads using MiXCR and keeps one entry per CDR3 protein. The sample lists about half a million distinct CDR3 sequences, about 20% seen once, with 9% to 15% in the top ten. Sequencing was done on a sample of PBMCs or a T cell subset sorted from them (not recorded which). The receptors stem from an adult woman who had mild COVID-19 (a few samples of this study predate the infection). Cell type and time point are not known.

The CDR3 bases are TGCAGTGCTAGAGCCCTGGACAGGGATTATGGCTACACCTTC. Translation: CSARALDRDYGYTF. This chain connects TRBV20-1 to TRBJ1-2, with 8 positions matching TRBD1. CDR1 and CDR2 (germline): DFQATT, SNEGSKA (reference sequence). The CDR3 spans 14 residues. V lost 1 base to trimming and J lost 5 bases; unmatched junction nucleotides: 6.

The CDR3 DNA reads as TGTGCCAGCAGCCCCAGACAGGGCTCCTTAAGCACTGAAGCTTTCTTT. Its translation: CASSPRQGSLSTEAFF. This sequence joins TRBV11-1 and TRBJ1-1; 7 positions agree with TRBD1. V lost 5 bases, J lost 4 bases, and 13 bases stayed unmatched. The CDR3 has 16 amino acids. Germline V gene lookup returns CDR1 SGHAT and CDR2 FQDESV (reference sequence).

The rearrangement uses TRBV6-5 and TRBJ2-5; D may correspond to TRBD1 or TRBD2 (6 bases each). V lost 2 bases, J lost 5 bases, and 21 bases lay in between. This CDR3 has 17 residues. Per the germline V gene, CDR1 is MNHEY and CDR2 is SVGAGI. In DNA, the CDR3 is TGTGCCAGCAGTTACGCCATATCGGGGGCGGTAAGGGAGACCCAGTACTTC. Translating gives CASSYAISGAVRETQYF.

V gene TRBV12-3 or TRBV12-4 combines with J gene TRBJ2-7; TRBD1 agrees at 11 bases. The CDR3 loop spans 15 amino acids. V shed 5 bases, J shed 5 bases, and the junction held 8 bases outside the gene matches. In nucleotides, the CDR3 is TGTGCCAGCAGTCATACCGGACAGGGGGCAAACGAGCAGTACTTC. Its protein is CASSHTGQGANEQYF.

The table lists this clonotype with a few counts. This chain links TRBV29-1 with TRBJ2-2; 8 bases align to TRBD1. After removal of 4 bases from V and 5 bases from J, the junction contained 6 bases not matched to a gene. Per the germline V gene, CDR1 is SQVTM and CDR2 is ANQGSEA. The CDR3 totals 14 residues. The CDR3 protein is CSVGIRQGTGELFF. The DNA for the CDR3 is TGCAGCGTTGGTATTCGACAGGGGACCGGGGAGCTGTTTTTT.

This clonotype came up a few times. CDR3 in amino acids: CAFTSTGTNYGYTF. As DNA, the CDR3 is TGTGCCTTTACGTCGACAGGGACTAACTATGGCTACACCTTC. The rearrangement joins TRBV30 to TRBJ1-2; 7 bases fit TRBD1. The germline CDR1 and CDR2 sequences are GTSNPN and SVGIG (reference sequence). The CDR3 loop spans 14 amino acids. V lost 7 bases, J lost 0 bases, and 8 bases stayed unmatched.

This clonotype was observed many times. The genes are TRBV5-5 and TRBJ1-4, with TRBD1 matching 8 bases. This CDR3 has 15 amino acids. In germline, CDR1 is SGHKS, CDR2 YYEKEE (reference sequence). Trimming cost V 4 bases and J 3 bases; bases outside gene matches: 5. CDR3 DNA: TGTGCCAGCAGCCCCCGGACAGGGCCTAATGAAAAACTGTTTTTT. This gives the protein CASSPRTGPNEKLFF.

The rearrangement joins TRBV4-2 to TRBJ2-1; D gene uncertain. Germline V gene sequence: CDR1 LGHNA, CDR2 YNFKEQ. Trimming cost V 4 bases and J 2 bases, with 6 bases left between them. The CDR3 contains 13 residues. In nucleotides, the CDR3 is TGTGCCAGCAGCCGGGTAGCCTACAATGAGCAGTTCTTC. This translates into CASSRVAYNEQFF.

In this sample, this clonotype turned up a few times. In nucleotides, the CDR3 is TGCGCCAGCAGCGCCGGGACAGGGAGCAATCAGCCCCAGCATTTT. It translates to CASSAGTGSNQPQHF. This chain links TRBV4-1 with TRBJ1-5, with 9 positions matching TRBD1. The CDR3 has 15 residues. Germline values: CDR1 MGHRA, CDR2 YSYEKL. The junction had 3 bases not matched to a gene; V was cut back by 5 bases and J by 1 base.

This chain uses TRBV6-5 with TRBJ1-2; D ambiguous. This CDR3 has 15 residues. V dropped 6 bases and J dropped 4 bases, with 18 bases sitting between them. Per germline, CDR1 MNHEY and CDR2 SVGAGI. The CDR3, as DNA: TGTGCCAGCAGACTAACAACACGGCAACCCTATGGCTACACCTTC. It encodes CASRLTTRQPYGYTF.

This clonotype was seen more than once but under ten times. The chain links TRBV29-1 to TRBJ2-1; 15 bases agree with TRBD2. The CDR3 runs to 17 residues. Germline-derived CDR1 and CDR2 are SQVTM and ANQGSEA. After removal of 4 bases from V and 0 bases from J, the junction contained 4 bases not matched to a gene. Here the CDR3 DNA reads TGCAGCGTTGGAGGACTAGCGGGGGGGACCTCCTACAATGAGCAGTTCTTC. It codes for CSVGGLAGGTSYNEQFF.

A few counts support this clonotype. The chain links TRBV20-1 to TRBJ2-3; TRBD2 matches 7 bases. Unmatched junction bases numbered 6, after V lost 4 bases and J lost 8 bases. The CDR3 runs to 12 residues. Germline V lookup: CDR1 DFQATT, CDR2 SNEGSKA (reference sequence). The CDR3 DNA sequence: TGCAGTGCTACTCTGACTAGCACTACGCAGTATTTT. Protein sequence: CSATLTSTTQYF.

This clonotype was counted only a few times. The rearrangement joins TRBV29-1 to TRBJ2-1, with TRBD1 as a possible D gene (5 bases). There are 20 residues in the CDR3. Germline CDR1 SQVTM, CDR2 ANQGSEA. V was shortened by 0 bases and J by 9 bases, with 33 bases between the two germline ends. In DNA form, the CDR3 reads TGCAGCGTTGAAGATAGGTCCCCCAGGGCCATTGTCCAAGGGTATGGTGAGCAGTTCTTC. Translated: CSVEDRSPRAIVQGYGEQFF.

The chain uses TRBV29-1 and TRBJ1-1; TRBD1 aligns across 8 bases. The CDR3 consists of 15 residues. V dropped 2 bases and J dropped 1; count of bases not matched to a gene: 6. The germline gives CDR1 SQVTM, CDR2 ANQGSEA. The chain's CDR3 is CSVERPGTGNTEAFF. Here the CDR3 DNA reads TGCAGCGTTGAACGTCCCGGGACAGGGAACACTGAAGCTTTCTTT.

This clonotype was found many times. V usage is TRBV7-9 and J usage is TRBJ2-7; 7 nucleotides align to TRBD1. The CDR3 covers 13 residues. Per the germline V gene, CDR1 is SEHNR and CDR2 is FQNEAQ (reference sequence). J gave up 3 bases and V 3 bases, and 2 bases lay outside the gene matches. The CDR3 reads CASSLTGNYEQYF. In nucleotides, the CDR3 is TGTGCCAGCAGCTTGACAGGGAACTACGAGCAGTACTTC.

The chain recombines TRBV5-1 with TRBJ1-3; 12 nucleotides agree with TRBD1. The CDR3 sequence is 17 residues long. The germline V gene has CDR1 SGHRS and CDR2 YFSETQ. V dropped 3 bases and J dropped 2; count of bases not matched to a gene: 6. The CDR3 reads CASSSGTGGSTGNTIYF. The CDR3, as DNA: TGCGCCAGCAGCTCAGGGACAGGGGGCTCGACTGGAAACACCATATATTTT.

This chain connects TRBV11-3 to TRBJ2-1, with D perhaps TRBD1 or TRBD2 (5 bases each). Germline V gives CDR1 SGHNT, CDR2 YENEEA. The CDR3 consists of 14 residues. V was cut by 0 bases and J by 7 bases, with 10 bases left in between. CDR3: CASSLDLGTNEQFF. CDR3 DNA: TGTGCCAGCAGCTTAGATCTGGGGACGAATGAGCAGTTCTTC.

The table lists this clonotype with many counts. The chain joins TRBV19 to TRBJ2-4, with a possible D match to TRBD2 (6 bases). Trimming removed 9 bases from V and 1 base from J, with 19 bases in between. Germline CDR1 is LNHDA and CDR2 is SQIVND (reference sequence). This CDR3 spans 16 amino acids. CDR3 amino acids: CASTRDTRDAKNIQYF. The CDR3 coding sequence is TGTGCCAGCACGCGGGATACTCGGGATGCCAAAAACATTCAGTACTTC.

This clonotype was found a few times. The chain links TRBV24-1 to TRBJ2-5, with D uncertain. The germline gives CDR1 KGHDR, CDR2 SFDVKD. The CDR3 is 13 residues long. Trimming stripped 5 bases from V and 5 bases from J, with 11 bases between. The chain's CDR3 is CATSGGVMETQYF. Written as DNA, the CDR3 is TGTGCCACCAGTGGTGGGGTTATGGAGACCCAGTACTTC.

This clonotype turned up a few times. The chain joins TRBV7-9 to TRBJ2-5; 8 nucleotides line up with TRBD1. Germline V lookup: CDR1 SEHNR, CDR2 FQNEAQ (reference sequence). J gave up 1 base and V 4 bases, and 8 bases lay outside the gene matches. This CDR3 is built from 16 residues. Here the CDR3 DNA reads TGTGCCAGCAGCTCGTTGACAGGGGCTCCCCAAGAGACCCAGTACTTC. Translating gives CASSSLTGAPQETQYF.

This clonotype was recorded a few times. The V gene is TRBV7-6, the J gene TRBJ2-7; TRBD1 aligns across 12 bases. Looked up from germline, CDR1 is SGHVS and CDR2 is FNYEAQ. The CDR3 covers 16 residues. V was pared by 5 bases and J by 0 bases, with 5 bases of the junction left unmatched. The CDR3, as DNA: TGTGCCAGCAGCGACGGGACAGGGGGCGCCTCCTACGAGCAGTACTTC. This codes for CASSDGTGGASYEQYF.

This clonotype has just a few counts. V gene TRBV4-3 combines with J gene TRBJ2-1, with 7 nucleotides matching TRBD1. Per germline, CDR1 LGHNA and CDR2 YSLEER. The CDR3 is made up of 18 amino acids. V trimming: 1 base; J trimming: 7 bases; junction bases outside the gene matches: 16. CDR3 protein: CASSQVESRAGGRNEQFF. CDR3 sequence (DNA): TGCGCCAGCAGCCAAGTGGAGAGTAGGGCAGGGGGAAGGAATGAGCAGTTCTTC.

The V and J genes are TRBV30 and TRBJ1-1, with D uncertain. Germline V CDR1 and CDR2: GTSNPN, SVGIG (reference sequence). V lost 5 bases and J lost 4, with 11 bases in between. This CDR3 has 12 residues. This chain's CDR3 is CAWGEASTEAFF. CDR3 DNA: TGTGCCTGGGGGGAGGCGAGCACTGAAGCTTTCTTT.

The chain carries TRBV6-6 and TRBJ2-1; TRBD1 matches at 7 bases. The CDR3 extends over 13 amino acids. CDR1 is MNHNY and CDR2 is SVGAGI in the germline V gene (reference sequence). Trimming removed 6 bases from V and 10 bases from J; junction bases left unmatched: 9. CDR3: CASSPDRWEEQFF. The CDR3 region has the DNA TGTGCCAGCAGCCCGGACAGGTGGGAAGAGCAGTTCTTC.